The text below deals with one T cell receptor beta chain. Its antigen remains unidentified. Relative to the germline gene, one junction end is altered; a read error may explain this. This sample was taken from a study of early T cells in non-severe SARS-CoV-2 infection. Whole-study context: Sequencing of unsorted whole blood was done on bulk RNA, leaving chains unpaired.

Notes on the study in general: CD4 and private specificities were missed by VDJdb matching, which favored anti-spike CD8 responses.

The CDR3 extends over 18 amino acids. Germline assignment: CDR1 MGHRA and CDR2 YSYEKL. Each single cDNA molecule received a unique molecular identifier. TCRdb re-analysed the 5' RACE reads in MiXCR, keeping a single row per CDR3 protein. The sample holds more than 35,000 distinct CDR3 sequences, around 6.3% seen once. The receptor was isolated from an adult who was a healthcare worker with PCR-confirmed SARS-CoV-2 infection or an uninfected control (not recorded which). Sequencing used whole blood. The V and J genes are TRBV4-1 and TRBJ2-2, with TRBD2 as a possible D gene (6 bases). CDR3 protein: CASNQSSGYPGRTGELFF. CDR3 sequence (DNA): TGCGCCAGCAACCAATCTTCAGGTTATCCAGGGAGGACGGGGGAGCTGTTTTTT.